A single T cell receptor beta chain is shown here with its context. Its specificity is not known. Distinct nucleotide sequences in the sample also encode this CDR3. This record comes from a study of shared clonotypes between healthy human individuals. For the study at large: Every donor yielded three CD4 naive, three CD4 memory, two CD8 naive and one CD8 memory plate. Notes on the study in general: A handful of donors showed sharing of approximately 5% of naive CD4 clonotypes.

Over several immunoSEQ plates, each subset's genomic DNA was distributed in even portions. Sequencing was performed with immunoSEQ multiplex PCR; in TCRdb, only in-frame clones are kept and a portion is missing. The sample includes around 2,100,000 clones, approximately 95% seen only once; the top ten take more than 0.9%. V lost 5 bases, J lost 2 bases, and 4 bases stayed unmatched. The germline V gene encodes CDR1 MNHEY and CDR2 SMNVEV (reference sequence). The CDR3 has 14 residues. CD45RO-negative cells were positively selected for CCR7, leaving out terminally differentiated effector memory CD45RA+ cells.

This TCR was recovered from a man younger than 30 in good health. This chain joins TRBV27 and TRBJ2-3, with 7 bases lining up with TRBD2. Sequenced: naive CD8+ T cells sorted from blood. CDR3 region: CASSPGGSTDTQYF. The CDR3 DNA reads TGTGCCAGCAGTCCCGGGGGGTCCACAGATACGCAGTATTTT.